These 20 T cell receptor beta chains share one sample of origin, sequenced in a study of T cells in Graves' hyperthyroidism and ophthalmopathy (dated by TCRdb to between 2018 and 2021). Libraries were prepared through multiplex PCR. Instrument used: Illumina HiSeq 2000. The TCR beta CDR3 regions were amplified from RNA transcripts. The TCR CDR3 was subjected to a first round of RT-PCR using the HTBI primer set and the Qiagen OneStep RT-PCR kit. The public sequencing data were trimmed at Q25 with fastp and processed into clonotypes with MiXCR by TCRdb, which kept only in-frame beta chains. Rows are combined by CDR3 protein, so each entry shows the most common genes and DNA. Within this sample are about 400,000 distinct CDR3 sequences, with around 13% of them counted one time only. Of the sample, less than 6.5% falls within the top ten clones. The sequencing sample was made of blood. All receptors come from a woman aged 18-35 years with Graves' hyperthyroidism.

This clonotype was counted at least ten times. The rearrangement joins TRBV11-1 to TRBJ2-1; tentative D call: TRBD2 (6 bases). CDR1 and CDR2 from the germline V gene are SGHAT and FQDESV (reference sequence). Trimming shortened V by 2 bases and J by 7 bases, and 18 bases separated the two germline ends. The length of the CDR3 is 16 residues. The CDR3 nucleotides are TGTGCCAGCAGCTTACGCTCCAGCGGGTTCGGGAATGAGCAGTTCTTC. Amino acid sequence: CASSLRSSGFGNEQFF.

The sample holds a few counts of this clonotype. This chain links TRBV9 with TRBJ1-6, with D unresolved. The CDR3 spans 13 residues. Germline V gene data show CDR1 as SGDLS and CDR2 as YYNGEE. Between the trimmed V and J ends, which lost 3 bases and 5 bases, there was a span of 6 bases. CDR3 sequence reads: CASSGMHNSPLHF. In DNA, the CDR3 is TGTGCCAGCAGCGGGATGCATAATTCACCCCTCCACTTT.

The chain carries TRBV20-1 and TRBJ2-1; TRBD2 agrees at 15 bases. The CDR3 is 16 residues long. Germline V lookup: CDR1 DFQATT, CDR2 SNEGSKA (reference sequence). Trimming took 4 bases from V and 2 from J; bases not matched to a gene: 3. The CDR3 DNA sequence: TGCAGTGCTATCGGGACTAGCGGGAGGCCCTACAATGAGCAGTTCTTC. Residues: CSAIGTSGRPYNEQFF.

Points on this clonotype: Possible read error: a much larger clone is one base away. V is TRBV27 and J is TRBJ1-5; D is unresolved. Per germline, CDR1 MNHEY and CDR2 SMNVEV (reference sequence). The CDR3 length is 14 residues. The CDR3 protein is CTSSLLSSNQPQHF. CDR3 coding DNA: TGTACCAGCAGTTTATTGTCGAGCAATCAGCCCCAGCATTTT.

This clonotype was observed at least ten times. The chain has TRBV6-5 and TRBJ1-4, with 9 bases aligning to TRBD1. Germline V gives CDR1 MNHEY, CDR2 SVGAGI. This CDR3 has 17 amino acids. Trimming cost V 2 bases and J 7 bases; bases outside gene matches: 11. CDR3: CASSYTPSTGGREKLFF. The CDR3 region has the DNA TGTGCCAGCAGTTACACTCCTTCGACAGGGGGGCGTGAAAAACTGTTTTTT.

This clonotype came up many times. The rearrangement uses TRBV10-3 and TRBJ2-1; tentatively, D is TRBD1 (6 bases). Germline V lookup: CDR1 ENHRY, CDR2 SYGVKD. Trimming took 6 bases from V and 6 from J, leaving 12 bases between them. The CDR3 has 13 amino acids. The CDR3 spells CAIRQGVGNEQFF. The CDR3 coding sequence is TGTGCCATCAGACAGGGTGTGGGCAATGAGCAGTTCTTC.

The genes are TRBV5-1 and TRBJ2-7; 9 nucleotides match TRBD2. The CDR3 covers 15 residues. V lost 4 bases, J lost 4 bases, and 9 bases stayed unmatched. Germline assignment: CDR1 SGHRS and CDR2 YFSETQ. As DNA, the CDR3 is TGCGCCAGCAGCCCAAATAGCGGGAGTGGGTACGAGCAGTACTTC. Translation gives CASSPNSGSGYEQYF.

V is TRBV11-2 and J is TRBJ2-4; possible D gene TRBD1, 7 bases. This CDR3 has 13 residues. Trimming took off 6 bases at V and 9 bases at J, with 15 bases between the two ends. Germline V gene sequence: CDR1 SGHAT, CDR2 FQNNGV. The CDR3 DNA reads TGTGCCAGCAGTTTTCAGGGGGGCAGCATTCAGTACTTC. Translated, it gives CASSFQGGSIQYF.

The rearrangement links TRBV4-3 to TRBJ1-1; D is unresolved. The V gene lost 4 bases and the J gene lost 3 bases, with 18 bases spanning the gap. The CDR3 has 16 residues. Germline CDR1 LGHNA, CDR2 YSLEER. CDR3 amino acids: CASSLGTWRADTEAFF. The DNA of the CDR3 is TGCGCCAGCAGCCTAGGAACGTGGAGAGCGGACACTGAAGCTTTCTTT.

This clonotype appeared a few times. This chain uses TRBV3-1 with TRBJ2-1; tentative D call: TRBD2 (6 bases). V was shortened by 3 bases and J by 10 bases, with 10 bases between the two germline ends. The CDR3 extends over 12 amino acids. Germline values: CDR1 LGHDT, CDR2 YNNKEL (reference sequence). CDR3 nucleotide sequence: TGTGCCAGCAGCCAGAGCGGGCGGGAGCAGTTCTTC. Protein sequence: CASSQSGREQFF.

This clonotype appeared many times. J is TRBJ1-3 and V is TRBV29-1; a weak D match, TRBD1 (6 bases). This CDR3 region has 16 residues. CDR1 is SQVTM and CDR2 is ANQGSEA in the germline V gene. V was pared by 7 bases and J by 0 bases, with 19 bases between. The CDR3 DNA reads TGCAGCGCCCAGGACAGTTCCACTAGCTCTGGAAACACCATATATTTT. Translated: CSAQDSSTSSGNTIYF. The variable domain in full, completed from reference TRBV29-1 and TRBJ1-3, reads SAVISQKPSRDICQRGTSLTIQCQVDSQVTMMFWYRQQPGQSLTLIATANQGSEATYESGFVIDKFPISRPNLTFSTLTVSNMSPEDSSIYLCSAQDSSTSSGNTIYFGEGSWLTVV.

CDR3 DNA sequence: TGTGCCAGCAGCTTACCACAGGGACTCACCGGGGAGCTGTTTTTT. Translating gives CASSLPQGLTGELFF. The chain carries TRBV7-2 and TRBJ2-2; the D call may be TRBD1 or TRBD2 (6 bases each). Germline V gives CDR1 SGHTA, CDR2 FQGNSA. This CDR3 spans 15 amino acids. With 2 bases removed from V and 4 bases from J, the gap between germline ends came to 11 bases. Variable domain in full (rest from reference TRBV7-2 and TRBJ2-2): GAGVSQSPSNKVTEKGKDVELRCDPISGHTALYWYRQSLGQGLEFLIYFQGNSAPDKSGLPSDRFSAERTGGSVSTLTIQRTQQEDSAVYLCASSLPQGLTGELFFGEGSRLTVL.

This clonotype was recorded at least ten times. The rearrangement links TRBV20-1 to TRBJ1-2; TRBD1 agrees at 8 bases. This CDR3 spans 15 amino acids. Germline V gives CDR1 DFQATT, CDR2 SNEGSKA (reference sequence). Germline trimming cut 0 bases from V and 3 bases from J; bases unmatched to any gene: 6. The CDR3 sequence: CSARDREQGDYGYTF. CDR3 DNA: TGCAGTGCTAGAGATCGCGAACAGGGGGACTATGGCTACACCTTC.

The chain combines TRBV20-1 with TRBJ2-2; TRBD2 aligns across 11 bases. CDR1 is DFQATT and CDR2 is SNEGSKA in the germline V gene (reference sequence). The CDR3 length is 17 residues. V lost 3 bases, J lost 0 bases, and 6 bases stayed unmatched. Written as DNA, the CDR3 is TGCAGTGCTAGGGGACTAGCGGACCTCGCGAACACCGGGGAGCTGTTTTTT. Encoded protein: CSARGLADLANTGELFF.

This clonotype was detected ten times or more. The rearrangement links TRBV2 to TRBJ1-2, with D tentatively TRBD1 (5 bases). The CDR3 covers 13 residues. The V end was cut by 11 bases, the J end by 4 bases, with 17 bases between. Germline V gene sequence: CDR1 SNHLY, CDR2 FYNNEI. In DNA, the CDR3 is TGTGCCGGGACCACATCGGTGACCTATGGCTACACCTTC. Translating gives CAGTTSVTYGYTF.

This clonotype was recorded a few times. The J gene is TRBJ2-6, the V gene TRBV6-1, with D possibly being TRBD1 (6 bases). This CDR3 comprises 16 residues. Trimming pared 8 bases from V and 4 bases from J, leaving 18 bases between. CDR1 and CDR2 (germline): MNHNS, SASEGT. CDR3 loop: CASLDRYSSGANVLTF. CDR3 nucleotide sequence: TGTGCCAGCCTAGACAGGTACTCTTCGGGGGCCAACGTCCTGACTTTC.

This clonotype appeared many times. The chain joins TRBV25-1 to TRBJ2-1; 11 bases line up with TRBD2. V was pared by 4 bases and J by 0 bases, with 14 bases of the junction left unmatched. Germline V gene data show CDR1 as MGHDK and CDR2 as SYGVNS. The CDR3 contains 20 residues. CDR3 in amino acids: CASSGLAGGPTRSSYNEQFF. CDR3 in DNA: TGTGCCAGCAGTGGCCTAGCGGGAGGCCCAACCCGGAGCTCCTACAATGAGCAGTTCTTC.

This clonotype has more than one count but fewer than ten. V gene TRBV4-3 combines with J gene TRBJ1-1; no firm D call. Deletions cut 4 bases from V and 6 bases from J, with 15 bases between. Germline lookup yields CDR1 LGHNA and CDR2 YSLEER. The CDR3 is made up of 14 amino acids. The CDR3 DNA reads TGCGCCAGCAGCCGGGATCGTCTTTCACCTGAAGCTTTCTTT. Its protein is CASSRDRLSPEAFF.

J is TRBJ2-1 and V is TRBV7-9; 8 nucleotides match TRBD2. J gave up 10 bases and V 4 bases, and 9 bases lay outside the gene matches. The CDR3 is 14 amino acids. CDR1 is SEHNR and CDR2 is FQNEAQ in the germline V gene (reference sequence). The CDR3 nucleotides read TGTGCCAGCAGCTCACGGACTAGCTCCCCAGAGCAGTTCTTC. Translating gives CASSSRTSSPEQFF.

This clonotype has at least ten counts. In DNA, the CDR3 is TGTGCCAGCATCCGGGAGAAACGCACCGGGGAGCTGTTTTTT. As protein: CASIREKRTGELFF. J is TRBJ2-2 and V is TRBV28; tentative D call: TRBD2 (6 bases). The germline CDR1 and CDR2 sequences are MDHEN and SYDVKM. V was cut by 7 bases and J by 4 bases, with 13 bases left in between. This CDR3 spans 14 amino acids.